This TCR beta chain was captured in a study of blood T cell repertoires in COVID-19. Study summary: COVID-19 samples, acute and convalescent, were from the United States, Italy and Spain. Sample material is recorded as cDNA or gDNA derived from T cells, B-cell-depleted T cells, or PBMCs.

In the original analysis: Estimated nucleated cell counts came from reference gene primer amplification. Repertoires were generated with immunoSEQ multiplex PCR, while TCRdb's copy carries only in-frame clones and drops some. The D gene and trimming were derived from the DNA, and the V and J assignments and clone size from that table. The repertoire holds about 150,000 clones, with around 82% as singletons. This CDR3 contains 16 residues. Germline loops: CDR1 GTSNPN, CDR2 SVGIG (reference sequence). V was clipped by 8 bases and J by 4 bases, with 21 bases between them. The origin of this receptor is a man aged 70 or older with active or convalescent COVID-19. This chain joins TRBV30 and TRBJ2-6; the D gene is possibly TRBD2 (7 bases). Sequenced sample: peripheral blood. The CDR3 nucleotides are TGTGCCCGGACGGGAGGAGGGGGTTCCGGGGCCAACGTCCTGACTTTC. This gives the protein CARTGGGGSGANVLTF.